This T cell receptor (beta chain) is drawn from a study of blood T cell repertoires in COVID-19. Across the whole study: The origin of the acute and convalescent COVID-19 samples was the United States, Italy and Spain. PBMCs, B-cell-depleted T cells, or T cells were the source of the cDNA or gDNA that made up the material.

The assay was immunoSEQ multiplex PCR, and TCRdb's table has in-frame clones only and misses some. The sample yields a few hundred thousand clones, 86% seen once. Between the trimmed V and J ends, which lost 3 bases and 3 bases, there was a span of 14 bases. Germline CDR1 reads MNHEY; CDR2 reads SMNVEV (reference sequence). The CDR3 has 15 amino acids. This TCR derives from a man aged 25-45 years who had recovered from COVID-19. What was sequenced was peripheral blood. The chain employs TRBV27 and TRBJ2-5; tentative D call: TRBD1 (7 bases). The CDR3 reads CASSFQGGHKETQYF. In nucleotides, the CDR3 is TGTGCCAGCAGTTTCCAGGGGGGCCACAAAGAGACCCAGTACTTC.